These 28 T cell receptor beta chains were all obtained from the same sample, sequenced in a study of CXCR3-negative and CXCR3-positive naive CD8 T cells. TRB cDNA libraries were made by UMI-labeled 5' RACE. TCRdb reprocessed the 5' RACE reads and stores each CDR3 protein as one record, lacking DNA. Here the sample table reports around 48,000 distinct CDR3 sequences. The material sequenced was memory CD8+ T cells from blood. The receptors here all came from a human donor in good health. Some clones in this sample may be carry-over from other donors' samples.

The CDR3 spells CASSQAAKVEQFF. This chain joins TRBV3-1 and TRBJ2-1. Germline CDR1 LGHDT, CDR2 YNNKEL (reference sequence). CDR3 size: 13 residues.

This chain uses TRBV6-6 with TRBJ2-1. Germline V gives CDR1 MNHNY, CDR2 SVGAGI (reference sequence). The CDR3 is 14 amino acids. The CDR3 region is CASSFNIAGNEQFF.

Considering frequency, this clonotype is medium-sized. The genes are TRBV6-2 or TRBV6-3 and TRBJ2-4. The CDR3 spans 13 residues. Germline V lookup: CDR1 MNHEY, CDR2 SVGEGT. The CDR3 loop reads CASSSSVQDIQYF.

The V and J genes are TRBV4-3 and TRBJ1-2. The CDR3 length is 15 residues. Germline loops: CDR1 LGHNA, CDR2 YSLEER. The CDR3 here is CASSQDPLVQPGYTF.

The V and J genes are TRBV7-9 and TRBJ2-5. This CDR3 region has 14 residues. The germline V gene encodes CDR1 SEHNR and CDR2 FQNEAQ (reference sequence). CDR3 sequence: CASSSSGLQETQYF.

This rearrangement joins TRBV6-2 or TRBV6-3 to TRBJ1-6; as DNA is missing, the TRBD1 call by TCRdb cannot be tested. CDR3 length: 16 residues. Looked up from germline, CDR1 is MNHEY and CDR2 is SVGEGT. CDR3 sequence reads: CASSFAQDRVNSPLHF.

This chain links TRBV20-1 with TRBJ2-1. The CDR3 spans 12 residues. Germline V gene sequence: CDR1 DFQATT, CDR2 SNEGSKA (reference sequence). The CDR3 sequence is CSAYKDGNEQFF.

The J gene is TRBJ1-5, the V gene TRBV6-5; as DNA is missing, the TRBD1 call by TCRdb cannot be tested. Germline values: CDR1 MNHEY, CDR2 SVGAGI. This CDR3 has 16 amino acids. CDR3 residues: CASSRGTGPAGQPQHF.

This sequence joins TRBV4-1 and TRBJ2-2; no DNA is available, so the TRBD2 call from TCRdb remains unchecked. CDR1 is MGHRA, CDR2 YSYEKL, per germline. The CDR3 runs to 15 residues. This CDR3 reads CASSLGDPVPGELFF.

V usage is TRBV7-9 and J usage is TRBJ1-1; the D gene TCRdb calls, TRBD1, cannot be checked with no DNA. The germline V gene has CDR1 SEHNR and CDR2 FQNEAQ (reference sequence). The CDR3 is 14 amino acids. CDR3 loop: CASSFLDRVEEAFF.

The rearrangement uses TRBV29-1 and TRBJ2-1; the D call of TRBD2 rests on TCRdb alone, since no DNA is present to check it. This CDR3 is 14 amino acids long. CDR1 is SQVTM, CDR2 ANQGSEA, per germline. CDR3 region: CSVEGEGTYNEQFF.

The V and J genes are TRBV5-6 and TRBJ2-7; TCRdb selects TRBD1, and the lack of DNA leaves this call unchecked. The CDR3 has 15 amino acids. Germline V gene lookup returns CDR1 SGHDT and CDR2 YYEEEE. CDR3: CASSLLGTGDDEQYF.

The chain uses TRBV29-1 and TRBJ1-1. The CDR3 loop spans 11 amino acids. Germline CDR1 reads SQVTM; CDR2 reads ANQGSEA. The CDR3 loop is CSVPWNTEAFF.

The rearrangement joins TRBV29-1 to TRBJ1-1; absent DNA, TCRdb's TRBD1 call cannot be checked. The CDR3 covers 14 residues. CDR1 and CDR2 (germline): SQVTM, ANQGSEA. CDR3 amino acids: CSVLQGTVDTEAFF.

The rearrangement uses TRBV29-1 and TRBJ2-7; with no DNA, the TCRdb D assignment of TRBD1 cannot be verified. The CDR3 is made up of 13 amino acids. Per the germline V gene, CDR1 is SQVTM and CDR2 is ANQGSEA. The CDR3 here is CSVAEGRFDEQYF.

The rearrangement uses TRBV23-1 and TRBJ1-1; TCRdb indicates TRBD1, and absent DNA this call remains unverified. TRBV23-1 is marked as an open reading frame, function uncertain. This CDR3 comprises 14 residues. CDR3 loop: CASSHTPRDTEAFF.

V is TRBV3-1 and J is TRBJ2-1. The germline V gene encodes CDR1 LGHDT and CDR2 YNNKEL (reference sequence). The CDR3 spans 14 residues. The CDR3 here is CASSQADLYNEQFF.

V gene TRBV19 combines with J gene TRBJ1-2; the TCRdb D gene call, TRBD1, has no DNA to confirm it. This CDR3 has 15 residues. The germline V gene has CDR1 LNHDA and CDR2 SQIVND (reference sequence). This CDR3 reads CASSIPGDSRNGYTF.

This chain uses TRBV5-1 with TRBJ2-7; with no DNA, the TCRdb D assignment of TRBD1 cannot be verified. CDR3 size: 13 residues. Germline V CDR1 and CDR2: SGHRS, YFSETQ. The CDR3: CASSFGGTYEQYF.

The chain carries TRBV6-4 and TRBJ2-3; with no DNA, the TCRdb D assignment of TRBD2 cannot be verified. The CDR3 loop spans 14 amino acids. Germline V gene data show CDR1 as MRHNA and CDR2 as SNTAGT. The chain's CDR3 is CASSEDPGADTQYF.

The chain uses TRBV20-1 and TRBJ2-7; TCRdb's D gene call, TRBD1, goes unchecked for lack of DNA. The CDR3 sequence is 13 residues long. The germline V gene encodes CDR1 DFQATT and CDR2 SNEGSKA (reference sequence). The CDR3 region is CSASRTENYEQYF.

V is TRBV12-3 or TRBV12-4 and J is TRBJ2-1; the D gene TCRdb calls, TRBD1, cannot be checked with no DNA. This CDR3 contains 11 residues. The chain's CDR3 is CALRRGNEQFF.

The chain uses TRBV6-5 and TRBJ1-5. The CDR3 loop spans 17 amino acids. Germline lookup yields CDR1 MNHEY and CDR2 SVGAGI. The CDR3 loop is CASSYSSGLDSNQPQHF.

V is TRBV20-1 and J is TRBJ2-7; TCRdb names TRBD1, which stays unverified in the absence of DNA. This CDR3 is built from 15 residues. Germline-derived CDR1 and CDR2 are DFQATT and SNEGSKA (reference sequence). This chain's CDR3 is CSAPPYGTGSYEQYF.

J is TRBJ1-5 and V is TRBV20-1; TCRdb's D call of TRBD1 is untestable without DNA. Germline assignment: CDR1 DFQATT and CDR2 SNEGSKA (reference sequence). The CDR3 runs 12 residues. The CDR3 region is CSAREWGQPQHF.

This chain connects TRBV7-8 to TRBJ2-7; there is no DNA to check the TCRdb D call of TRBD1. The CDR3 has 14 residues. From germline, CDR1 is SGHVS and CDR2 FQNEAQ. CDR3 loop: CASSHGTGGYEQYF.

This chain links TRBV27 with TRBJ2-3. CDR3 size: 13 residues. Germline loops: CDR1 MNHEY, CDR2 SMNVEV (reference sequence). This chain's CDR3 is CASSFGGADTQYF.

The gene calls are TRBV28 and TRBJ1-4. Per germline, CDR1 MDHEN and CDR2 SYDVKM. The CDR3 is 14 amino acids. The CDR3 protein is CASSFSQSNEKLFF.